The 25 T cell receptor beta chains in this list originate from one sample, sequenced in a study of cytomegalovirus exposure and HLA in healthy donors. It was with 60 Vbeta and 13 Jbeta primers that the PCR ran. TCRdb's table, derived via immunoSEQ multiplex PCR, lists solely in-frame clones and lacks some. The sample holds some 100,000 clones, approximately 68% seen once. Input material: PBMCs. The receptors were sampled from a woman aged 18-29 years in good health and CMV-seropositive.

The gene calls are TRBV5-1 and TRBJ2-5, with D maybe TRBD2 (6 bases). The germline CDR1 and CDR2 sequences are SGHRS and YFSETQ. V was clipped by 1 base and J by 3 bases, with 13 bases between them. The CDR3 spans 15 residues. CDR3 DNA: TGCGCCAGCAGCTTGACCGACAAGCGGGAAGAGACCCAGTACTTC. Translation: CASSLTDKREETQYF.

This rearrangement joins TRBV4-1 to TRBJ1-4; 9 positions agree with TRBD1. V was clipped by 2 bases and J by 8 bases; unmatched bases: 6. The CDR3 covers 15 residues. Germline V CDR1 and CDR2: MGHRA, YSYEKL. The CDR3 is CASSQYGTGWEKLFF. CDR3 DNA sequence: TGCGCCAGCAGCCAATACGGGACAGGGTGGGAAAAACTGTTTTTT.

V is TRBV10-3 and J is TRBJ2-1; no definite D call. V dropped 2 bases and J dropped 9 bases, with 8 bases sitting between them. The CDR3 spans 12 residues. Germline V gives CDR1 ENHRY, CDR2 SYGVKD. CDR3 nucleotide sequence: TGTGCCATCAGTGAGGCCAGATCTGAGCAGTTCTTC. Its protein is CAISEARSEQFF.

The V call is TRBV28, the J call TRBJ1-2, with D perhaps matching TRBD1 (5 bases). The V end lost 1 base, the J end lost 7 bases, and 13 bases lay between the germline ends. Germline V lookup: CDR1 MDHEN, CDR2 SYDVKM. This CDR3 has 14 residues. The CDR3 nucleotides are TGTGCCAGCAGTTTATCGGGGGGGTTAGGTGGCTACACCTTC. Protein product: CASSLSGGLGGYTF.

The chain joins TRBV4-3 to TRBJ1-2; no clear D. Trimming took 1 base from V and 1 from J, leaving 22 bases between them. Germline loops: CDR1 LGHNA, CDR2 YSLEER. The CDR3 consists of 19 residues. The CDR3 DNA reads as TGCGCCAGCAGCCAAGCTAGATTTGTGGAAATGGGTCTTAACTATGGCTACACCTTC. This translates into CASSQARFVEMGLNYGYTF.

This chain connects TRBV5-6 to TRBJ2-7, with D possibly TRBD2 on 6 matching bases. CDR1 and CDR2 (germline): SGHDT, YYEEEE. The V end was cut by 1 base, the J end by 2 bases, with 16 bases between. The CDR3 runs to 16 residues. In nucleotides, the CDR3 is TGTGCCAGCAGCTTGTATCCGGGACTTTCTCCCTACGAGCAGTACTTC. Protein product: CASSLYPGLSPYEQYF.

J is TRBJ2-2 and V is TRBV2; D possibly corresponds to TRBD1 (5 bases). Per the germline V gene, CDR1 is SNHLY and CDR2 is FYNNEI. Between the trimmed V and J ends, which lost 7 bases and 5 bases, there was a span of 5 bases. This CDR3 spans 11 amino acids. CDR3 region: CASKGTGELFF. The DNA for the CDR3 is TGTGCCAGCAAGGGGACCGGGGAGCTGTTTTTT.

The sample holds one count of this clone. This chain links TRBV28 with TRBJ2-5, with 7 bases identical to TRBD1. Trimming cost V 5 bases and J 0 bases; bases outside gene matches: 6. This CDR3 has 15 amino acids. Per the germline V gene, CDR1 is MDHEN and CDR2 is SYDVKM. The CDR3 DNA is TGTGCCAGCAGTACCGGACAGGCGTACCAAGAGACCCAGTACTTC. It encodes CASSTGQAYQETQYF.

This rearrangement joins TRBV28 to TRBJ1-2; 10 bases match TRBD1. Germline V gives CDR1 MDHEN, CDR2 SYDVKM. This CDR3 region has 14 residues. The ends lost 7 bases at V and 3 bases at J; junction bases unmatched: 5. The CDR3: CASTRTGGDYGYTF. In DNA form, the CDR3 reads TGTGCCAGCACCCGGACAGGGGGGGACTATGGCTACACCTTC.

The CDR3 spells CASSSLLSTDTQYF. The CDR3 DNA follows: TGTGCCAGCAGCTCCCTCTTGAGCACAGATACGCAGTATTTT. The V and J genes are TRBV7-9 and TRBJ2-3; unclear D gene. Germline CDR1 SEHNR, CDR2 FQNEAQ (reference sequence). This CDR3 spans 14 amino acids. V was clipped by 4 bases and J by 0 bases, with 8 bases between them.

This clone showed up just a few times. The chain employs TRBV4-1 and TRBJ1-4; no clear D. V dropped 3 bases and J dropped 0 bases, with 8 bases sitting between them. Germline CDR1 is MGHRA and CDR2 is YSYEKL. This CDR3 contains 15 residues. The CDR3 region is CASSHALATNEKLFF. The CDR3 DNA is TGCGCCAGCAGCCATGCATTAGCAACTAATGAAAAACTGTTTTTT.

V gene TRBV11-3 combines with J gene TRBJ2-1; 8 nucleotides line up with TRBD2. The CDR3 contains 18 residues. CDR1 and CDR2 from the germline V gene are SGHNT and YENEEA. Losses at the gene ends were 0 bases for V and 0 bases for J; bases not matched to a gene: 7. The CDR3 protein is CASSLELTSASSYNEQFF. The CDR3 nucleotides read TGTGCCAGCAGCTTAGAGTTGACTAGCGCAAGCTCCTACAATGAGCAGTTCTTC.

DNA of the CDR3: TGTGCCAGCAGTGAATCCGCGGTCTACAATGAGCAGTTCTTC. It codes for CASSESAVYNEQFF. The V gene is TRBV25-1, the J gene TRBJ2-1; D call uncertain. CDR1 MGHDK and CDR2 SYGVNS come from the germline V gene. The V end was cut by 1 base, the J end by 3 bases, with 7 bases between. The CDR3 spans 14 residues.

The V gene is TRBV4-1, the J gene TRBJ2-1, with D possibly being TRBD2 (6 bases). CDR3 length: 14 residues. Trimming stripped 1 base from V and 6 bases from J, with 10 bases between. Germline V gene lookup returns CDR1 MGHRA and CDR2 YSYEKL. In DNA form, the CDR3 reads TGCGCCAGCAGCCAAGCCGGGACTCGCAATGAGCAGTTCTTC. It codes for CASSQAGTRNEQFF.

The gene calls are TRBV7-2 and TRBJ2-5, with 8 bases that match TRBD2. The V segment lost 4 bases and the J segment 4 bases; nucleotides outside the gene matches: 14. Germline CDR1 SGHTA, CDR2 FQGNSA. This CDR3 contains 17 residues. As DNA, the CDR3 is TGTGCCAGCAGCTCTGACCTCCCGGGGGGGCGAAGAGAGACCCAGTACTTC. It specifies CASSSDLPGGRRETQYF.

This chain links TRBV29-1 with TRBJ2-7, with TRBD2 identical over 11 bases. The CDR3 sequence is 13 residues long. The germline V gene has CDR1 SQVTM and CDR2 ANQGSEA. V shed 1 base, J shed 6 bases, and the junction held 2 bases outside the gene matches. The chain's CDR3 is CSVEVSGRVEQYF. The CDR3, as DNA: TGCAGCGTTGAAGTTAGCGGGAGGGTCGAGCAGTACTTC.

The chain couples TRBV30 to TRBJ1-5, with TRBD1 matching 11 bases. The CDR3 covers 14 residues. Trimming at V came to 3 bases and at J to 8 bases, leaving 6 bases not matched to a gene. Germline V gene data show CDR1 as GTSNPN and CDR2 as SVGIG (reference sequence). CDR3 bases: TGTGCCTGGAGCCGGACAGGGGGCACAGAGCCCCAGCATTTT. As protein: CAWSRTGGTEPQHF. Complete variable domain (other parts from reference TRBV30 and TRBJ1-5): SQTIHQWPATLVQPVGSPLSLECTVEGTSNPNLYWYRQAAGRGLQLLFYSVGIGQISSEVPQNLSASRPQDRQFILSSKKLLLSDSGFYLCAWSRTGGTEPQHFGDGTRLSIL.

This chain's CDR3 is CAISDHREQPQHF. The CDR3 DNA follows: TGTGCCATCAGCGATCACAGGGAACAGCCCCAGCATTTT. This rearrangement joins TRBV10-3 to TRBJ1-5, with D maybe TRBD1 (6 bases). Germline V gene data show CDR1 as ENHRY and CDR2 as SYGVKD. This CDR3 region has 13 residues. The V end lost 6 bases, the J end lost 7 bases, and 13 bases lay between the germline ends.

V is TRBV30 and J is TRBJ2-2, with a tentative D call TRBD1 (5 bases). CDR1 GTSNPN and CDR2 SVGIG come from the germline V gene (reference sequence). V lost 0 bases and J 6 bases, leaving 17 bases between the germline ends. This CDR3 is built from 16 residues. CDR3 protein: CAWSVPTMAGPGELFF. CDR3 DNA: TGTGCCTGGAGTGTCCCGACGATGGCAGGGCCCGGGGAGCTGTTTTTT.

The V gene is TRBV2, the J gene TRBJ1-2; 8 nucleotides agree with TRBD1. The V segment lost 8 bases and the J segment 7 bases; nucleotides outside the gene matches: 18. This CDR3 has 16 amino acids. Germline V lookup: CDR1 SNHLY, CDR2 FYNNEI. The CDR3 loop is CASPAIGTGGPGGYTF. CDR3 nucleotides: TGTGCCAGCCCCGCTATAGGGACAGGAGGGCCAGGTGGCTACACCTTC.

Only one count was recorded for this clone. This chain joins TRBV6-5 and TRBJ2-7; 7 bases map to TRBD1. The CDR3 covers 15 residues. After removal of 0 bases from V and 2 bases from J, the junction contained 4 bases not matched to a gene. Per germline, CDR1 MNHEY and CDR2 SVGAGI. The CDR3: CASSYSGTVTYEQYF. The DNA for the CDR3 is TGTGCCAGCAGTTACTCCGGGACAGTCACCTACGAGCAGTACTTC.

This rearrangement joins TRBV7-3 to TRBJ2-5; 8 positions match TRBD2. Germline CDR1 reads SGHTA; CDR2 reads FQGTGA. After removal of 0 bases from V and 2 bases from J, the junction contained 5 bases not matched to a gene. The CDR3 extends over 16 amino acids. CDR3 loop: CASSLTASGPQETQYF. The DNA for the CDR3 is TGTGCCAGCAGCTTAACAGCTAGCGGGCCTCAAGAGACCCAGTACTTC.

This chain uses TRBV5-1 with TRBJ2-5, with D possibly matching TRBD2 (5 bases). CDR1 SGHRS and CDR2 YFSETQ come from the germline V gene. V shed 1 base and J shed 4 bases, with 17 bases lying between them. The CDR3 runs 16 residues. CDR3 protein: CASSLRSGYERETQYF. The CDR3 bases are TGCGCCAGCAGCTTGAGGAGCGGATATGAGCGAGAGACCCAGTACTTC.

This rearrangement joins TRBV5-1 to TRBJ1-1; 8 positions agree with TRBD1. CDR1 is SGHRS and CDR2 is YFSETQ in the germline V gene. This CDR3 is built from 15 residues. Trimming took 2 bases from V and 6 from J; bases not matched to a gene: 9. The CDR3 loop reads CASSFAGQGRPEAFF. As DNA, the CDR3 is TGCGCCAGCAGCTTTGCTGGACAGGGAAGGCCTGAAGCTTTCTTT.

The chain couples TRBV18 to TRBJ1-4, with 7 bases matching TRBD1. CDR1 and CDR2 (germline): KGHSH, LQKENI. V dropped 1 base and J dropped 7; count of bases not matched to a gene: 6. The CDR3 totals 15 residues. The CDR3, as DNA: TGTGCCAGCTCACCACTCACAGGGGTGGGTGAAAAACTGTTTTTT. It yields the protein CASSPLTGVGEKLFF.